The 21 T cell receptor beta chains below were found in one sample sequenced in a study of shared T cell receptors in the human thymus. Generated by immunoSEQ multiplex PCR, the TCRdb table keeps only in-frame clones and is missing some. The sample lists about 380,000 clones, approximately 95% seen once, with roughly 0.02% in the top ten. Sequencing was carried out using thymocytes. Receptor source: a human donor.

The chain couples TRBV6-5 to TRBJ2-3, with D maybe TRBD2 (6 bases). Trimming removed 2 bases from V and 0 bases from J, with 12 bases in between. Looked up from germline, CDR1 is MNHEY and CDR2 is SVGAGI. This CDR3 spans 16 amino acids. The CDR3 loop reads CASSYIIAASTDTQYF. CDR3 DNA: TGTGCCAGCAGTTACATAATAGCGGCTAGCACAGATACGCAGTATTTT.

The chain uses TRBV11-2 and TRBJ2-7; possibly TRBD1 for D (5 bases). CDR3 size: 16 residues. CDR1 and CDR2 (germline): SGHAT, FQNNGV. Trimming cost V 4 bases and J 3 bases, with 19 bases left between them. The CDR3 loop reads CASSSPTVKSVYEQYF. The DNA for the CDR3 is TGTGCCAGCAGCTCACCGACAGTCAAAAGTGTCTACGAGCAGTACTTC.

The CDR3 spells CAWTERDGTGELFF. The CDR3 DNA sequence: TGTGCCTGGACCGAGCGGGACGGGACCGGGGAGCTGTTTTTT. The rearrangement joins TRBV30 to TRBJ2-2, with 7 bases matching TRBD2. The CDR3 loop spans 14 amino acids. V trimming: 4 bases; J trimming: 5 bases; junction bases outside the gene matches: 7. CDR1 and CDR2 (germline): GTSNPN, SVGIG (reference sequence).

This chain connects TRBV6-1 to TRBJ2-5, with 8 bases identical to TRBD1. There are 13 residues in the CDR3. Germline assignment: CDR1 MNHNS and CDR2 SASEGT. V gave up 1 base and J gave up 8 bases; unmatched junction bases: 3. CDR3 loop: CASSEGAGGTQYF. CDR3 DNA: TGTGCCAGCAGTGAAGGGGCAGGGGGCACCCAGTACTTC.

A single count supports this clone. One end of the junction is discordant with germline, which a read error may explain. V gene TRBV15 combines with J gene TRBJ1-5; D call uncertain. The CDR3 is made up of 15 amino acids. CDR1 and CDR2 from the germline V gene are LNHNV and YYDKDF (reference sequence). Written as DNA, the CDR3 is TGTGCCACCAGCAGGGAGAGAGGGCCCAATCAGCCCCAGCTTTTT. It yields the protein CATSRERGPNQPQLF. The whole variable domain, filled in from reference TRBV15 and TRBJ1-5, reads DAMVIQNPRYQVTQFGKPVTLSCSQTLNHNVMYWYQQKSSQAPKLLFHYYDKDFNNEADTPDNFQSRRPNTSFCFLDIRSPGLGDTAMYLCATSRERGPNQPQLFGDGTRLSIL.

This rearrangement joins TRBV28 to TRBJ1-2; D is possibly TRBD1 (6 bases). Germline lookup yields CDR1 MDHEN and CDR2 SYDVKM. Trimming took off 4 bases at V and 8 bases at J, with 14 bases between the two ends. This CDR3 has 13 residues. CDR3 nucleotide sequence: TGTGCCAGCAGTTCCGAGACAGGAAAAGGCTACACCTTC. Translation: CASSSETGKGYTF.

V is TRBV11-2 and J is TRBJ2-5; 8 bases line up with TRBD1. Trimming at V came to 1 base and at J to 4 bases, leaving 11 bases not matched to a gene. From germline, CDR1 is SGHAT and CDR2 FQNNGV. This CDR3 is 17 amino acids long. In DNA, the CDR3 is TGTGCCAGCAGCTTAGCCAGGGGGCTGCTTCAAGTAGAGACCCAGTACTTC. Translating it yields CASSLARGLLQVETQYF.

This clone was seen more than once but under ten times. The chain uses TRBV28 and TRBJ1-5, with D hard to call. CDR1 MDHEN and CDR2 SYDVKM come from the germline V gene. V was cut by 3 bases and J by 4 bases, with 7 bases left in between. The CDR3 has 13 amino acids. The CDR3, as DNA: TGTGCCAGCAGTTTTAGCAGTAATCAGCCCCAGCATTTT. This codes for CASSFSSNQPQHF. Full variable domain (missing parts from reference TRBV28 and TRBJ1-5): DVKVTQSSRYLVKRTGEKVFLECVQDMDHENMFWYRQDPGLGLRLIYFSYDVKMKEKGDIPEGYSVSREKKERFSLILESASTNQTSMYLCASSFSSNQPQHFGDGTRLSIL.

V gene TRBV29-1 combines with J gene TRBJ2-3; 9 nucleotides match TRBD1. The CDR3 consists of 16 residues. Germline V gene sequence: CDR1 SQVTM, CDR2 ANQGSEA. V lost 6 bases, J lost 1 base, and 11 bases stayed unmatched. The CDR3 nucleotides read TGCAGCGTCACAGAACAGGGGGCCGGGGGCACAGATACGCAGTATTTT. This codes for CSVTEQGAGGTDTQYF.

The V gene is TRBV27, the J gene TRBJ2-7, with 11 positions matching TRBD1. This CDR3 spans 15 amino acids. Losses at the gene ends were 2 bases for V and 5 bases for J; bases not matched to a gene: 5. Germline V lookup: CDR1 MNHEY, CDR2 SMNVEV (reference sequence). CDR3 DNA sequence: TGTGCCAGCAGTTTACCGGGACAGGGGGAAAACGAGCAGTACTTC. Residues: CASSLPGQGENEQYF.

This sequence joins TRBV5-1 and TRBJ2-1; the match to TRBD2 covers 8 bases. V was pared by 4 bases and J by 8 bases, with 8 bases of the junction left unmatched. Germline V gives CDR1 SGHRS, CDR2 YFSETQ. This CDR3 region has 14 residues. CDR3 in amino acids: CASSPHGGADEQFF. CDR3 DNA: TGCGCCAGCAGCCCGCACGGGGGGGCTGATGAGCAGTTCTTC.

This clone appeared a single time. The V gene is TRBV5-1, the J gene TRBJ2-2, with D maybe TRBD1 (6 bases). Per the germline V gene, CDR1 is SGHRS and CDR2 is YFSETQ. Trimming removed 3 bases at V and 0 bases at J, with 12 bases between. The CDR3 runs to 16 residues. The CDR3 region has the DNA TGCGCCAGCAGCTCCCGACAGGTTGCGAACACCGGGGAGCTGTTTTTT. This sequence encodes CASSSRQVANTGELFF.

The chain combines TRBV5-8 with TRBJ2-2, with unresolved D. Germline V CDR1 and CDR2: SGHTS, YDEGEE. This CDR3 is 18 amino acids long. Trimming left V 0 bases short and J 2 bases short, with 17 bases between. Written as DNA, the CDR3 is TGTGCCAGCAGCTTGGGGCTGTTTATGAACTTTAACACCGGGGAGCTGTTTTTT. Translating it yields CASSLGLFMNFNTGELFF.

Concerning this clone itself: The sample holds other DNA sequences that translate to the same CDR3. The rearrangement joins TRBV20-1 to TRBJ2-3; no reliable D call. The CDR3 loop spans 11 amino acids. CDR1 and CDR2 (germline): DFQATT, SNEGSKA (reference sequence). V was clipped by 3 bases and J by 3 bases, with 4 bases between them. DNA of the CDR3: TGCAGTGCTAGGGGTACAGATACGCAGTATTTT. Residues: CSARGTDTQYF.

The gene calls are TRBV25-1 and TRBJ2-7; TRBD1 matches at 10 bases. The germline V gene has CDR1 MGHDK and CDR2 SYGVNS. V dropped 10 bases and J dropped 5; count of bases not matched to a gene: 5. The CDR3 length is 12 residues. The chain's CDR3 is CAITGQGNEQYF. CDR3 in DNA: TGTGCCATAACGGGACAGGGGAACGAGCAGTACTTC.

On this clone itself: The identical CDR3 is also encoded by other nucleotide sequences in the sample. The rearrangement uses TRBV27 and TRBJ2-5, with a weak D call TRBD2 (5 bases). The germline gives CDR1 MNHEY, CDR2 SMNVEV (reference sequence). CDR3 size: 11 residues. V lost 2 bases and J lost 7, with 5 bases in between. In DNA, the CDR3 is TGTGCCAGCAGTTTAGGAGGGACCCAGTACTTC. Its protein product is CASSLGGTQYF.

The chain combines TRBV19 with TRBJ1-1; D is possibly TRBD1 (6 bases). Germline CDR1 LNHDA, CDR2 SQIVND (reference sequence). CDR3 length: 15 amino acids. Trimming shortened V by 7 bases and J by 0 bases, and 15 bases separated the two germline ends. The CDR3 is CASTPGGHLNTEAFF. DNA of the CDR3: TGTGCCAGTACCCCGGGGGGACACTTGAACACTGAAGCTTTCTTT.

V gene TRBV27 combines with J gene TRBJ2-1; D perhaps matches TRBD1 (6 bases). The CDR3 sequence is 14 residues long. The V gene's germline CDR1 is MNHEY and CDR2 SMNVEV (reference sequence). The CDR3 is CATGKALSFNEQFF. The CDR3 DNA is TGTGCAACAGGGAAGGCCCTAAGTTTCAATGAGCAGTTCTTC.

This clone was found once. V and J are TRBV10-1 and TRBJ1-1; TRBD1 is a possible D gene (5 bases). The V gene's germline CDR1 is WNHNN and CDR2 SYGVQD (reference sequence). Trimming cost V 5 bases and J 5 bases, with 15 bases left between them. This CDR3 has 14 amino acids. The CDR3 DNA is TGCGCCAGCAGTCGATGGACACCCGTGACTGAAGCTTTCTTT. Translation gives CASSRWTPVTEAFF.

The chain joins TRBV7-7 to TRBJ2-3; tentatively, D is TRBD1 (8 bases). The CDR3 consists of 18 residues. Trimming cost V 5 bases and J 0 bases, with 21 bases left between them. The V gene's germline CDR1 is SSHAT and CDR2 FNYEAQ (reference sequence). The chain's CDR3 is CASSPERQGTTSTDTQYF. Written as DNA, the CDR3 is TGTGCCAGCAGCCCGGAGCGACAGGGGACTACTAGCACAGATACGCAGTATTTT.

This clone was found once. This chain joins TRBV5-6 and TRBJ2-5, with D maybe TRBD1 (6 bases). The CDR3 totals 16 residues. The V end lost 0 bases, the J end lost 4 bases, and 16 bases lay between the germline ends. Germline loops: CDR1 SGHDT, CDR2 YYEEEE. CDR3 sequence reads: CASSLVGGWWGETQYF. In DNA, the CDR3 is TGTGCCAGCAGCTTGGTAGGGGGTTGGTGGGGAGAGACCCAGTACTTC.